The 5 T cell receptor beta chains given below trace back to one sample, sequenced in a study of T cell changes during pregnancy in multiple sclerosis. Produced via immunoSEQ multiplex PCR; TCRdb's table is partial and in-frame only. The sample yields about 98,000 clones, approximately 90% seen once. Sequences were derived from peripheral blood, sampled after pregnancy. Source of these receptors: a female donor in good health, enrolled as a control in a pregnancy study.

The V and J genes are TRBV6-6 and TRBJ1-4; possibly TRBD1 for D (6 bases). Trimming took off 8 bases at V and 2 bases at J, with 15 bases between the two ends. Looked up from germline, CDR1 is MNHNY and CDR2 is SVGAGI (reference sequence). CDR3 size: 15 residues. The CDR3 protein is CASRRGGPTNEKLFF. In DNA, the CDR3 is TGTGCCAGCCGGCGGGGGGGCCCGACTAATGAAAAACTGTTTTTT.

The chain uses TRBV6-5 and TRBJ2-7, with 10 bases aligning to TRBD2. Trimming at V came to 0 bases and at J to 4 bases, leaving 6 bases not matched to a gene. CDR3 length equals 16 residues. The germline gives CDR1 MNHEY, CDR2 SVGAGI. The CDR3 region is CASSYSLAGVNYEQYF. CDR3 bases: TGTGCCAGCAGTTACTCCCTAGCGGGAGTCAATTACGAGCAGTACTTC.

V gene TRBV19 combines with J gene TRBJ2-1, with 9 bases identical to TRBD2. The CDR3 is 15 amino acids. Germline V gives CDR1 LNHDA, CDR2 SQIVND (reference sequence). V lost 10 bases to trimming and J lost 10 bases; unmatched junction nucleotides: 17. The CDR3 sequence: CATLDLAGSRLEQFF. The CDR3 nucleotides are TGTGCCACCCTTGACCTAGCGGGATCCCGTTTAGAGCAGTTCTTC. Full variable domain (outside the CDR3, taken from reference TRBV19 and TRBJ2-1): DGGITQSPKYLFRKEGQNVTLSCEQNLNHDAMYWYRQDPGQGLRLIYYSQIVNDFQKGDIAEGYSVSREKKESFPLTVTSAQKNPTAFYLCATLDLAGSRLEQFFGPGTRLTVL.

The chain joins TRBV28 to TRBJ2-2, with 8 bases matching TRBD1. With 6 bases clipped from V and 6 bases from J, the junction kept 9 bases outside the gene matches. CDR1 and CDR2 (germline): MDHEN, SYDVKM. This CDR3 is 15 amino acids long. The CDR3 loop reads CASSPDRGHAGELFF. In DNA form, the CDR3 reads TGTGCCAGCAGCCCCGACAGGGGACACGCCGGGGAGCTGTTTTTT.

The chain uses TRBV7-2 and TRBJ2-1; 7 bases are a match to TRBD1. The ends lost 1 base at V and 15 bases at J; junction bases unmatched: 9. This CDR3 is 13 amino acids long. From germline, CDR1 is SGHTA and CDR2 FQGNSA. The CDR3 protein is CASSLGVVTGLFF. Here the CDR3 DNA reads TGTGCCAGCAGCTTAGGTGTGGTGACAGGGTTGTTCTTC.